A single sample is the source of the 16 T cell receptor beta chains below, sequenced in a study of T-cell memory formation after mild COVID-19. TCRdb reprocessed the 5' RACE reads via MiXCR and lists one record per CDR3 protein. The data contain about 150,000 distinct CDR3 sequences, 25% of them singletons. The sample comprised PBMCs or a T cell subset sorted from them (not recorded which). The receptor set was obtained from an adult woman who had mild COVID-19 (a few samples of this study predate the infection). Cell type and time point are not known.

The chain links TRBV25-1 to TRBJ1-2; D not certain. This CDR3 region has 10 residues. CDR1 MGHDK and CDR2 SYGVNS come from the germline V gene. V lost 4 bases and J lost 6, with 3 bases in between. This CDR3 is CASSGDGYTF. The DNA for the CDR3 is TGTGCCAGCAGTGGGGATGGCTACACCTTC.

This clonotype occurred a few times. J is TRBJ2-3 and V is TRBV27, with D unclear. V dropped 4 bases and J dropped 2 bases, with 13 bases sitting between them. CDR1 and CDR2 (germline): MNHEY, SMNVEV (reference sequence). The CDR3 consists of 15 residues. CDR3 residues: CASSYLSSSTDTQYF. CDR3 coding DNA: TGTGCCAGCAGTTATCTCTCATCCTCCACAGATACGCAGTATTTT.

CDR3 amino acids: CASKGVPYNSPLHF. CDR3 in DNA: TGTGCCAGCAAGGGCGTTCCCTATAATTCACCCCTCCACTTT. The chain couples TRBV27 to TRBJ1-6; D is uncertain. Germline V gene lookup returns CDR1 MNHEY and CDR2 SMNVEV (reference sequence). This CDR3 is 14 amino acids long. V lost 7 bases, J lost 2 bases, and 9 bases lay in between.

This clonotype was seen more than once but under ten times. This sequence joins TRBV27 and TRBJ1-2, with D unclear. V gave up 5 bases and J gave up 2 bases, with 9 bases separating them. The CDR3 is 13 amino acids. Germline lookup yields CDR1 MNHEY and CDR2 SMNVEV (reference sequence). The CDR3 is CASSPGLNYGYTF. The CDR3 DNA reads TGTGCCAGCAGTCCAGGATTGAACTATGGCTACACCTTC.

This clonotype was seen a few times. The CDR3 DNA is TGTGCCAGCAGCGTGACAGGAGCGGATGGCTACACCTTC. Translated, it gives CASSVTGADGYTF. The chain combines TRBV9 with TRBJ1-2, with a weak D call TRBD1 (6 bases). The CDR3 has 13 amino acids. V was shortened by 2 bases and J by 6 bases, with 11 bases between the two germline ends. Germline V gene sequence: CDR1 SGDLS, CDR2 YYNGEE.

This clonotype was detected a few times. CDR3 nucleotides: TGTGCCAGCAGCTTAGGAGTAGCGGGGCGCACAGATACGCAGTATTTT. This codes for CASSLGVAGRTDTQYF. The chain links TRBV7-9 to TRBJ2-3, with TRBD2 identical over 8 bases. V was pared by 1 base and J by 1 base, with 4 bases of the junction left unmatched. In germline, CDR1 is SEHNR, CDR2 FQNEAQ (reference sequence). This CDR3 spans 16 amino acids.

The J gene is TRBJ1-2, the V gene TRBV12-3 or TRBV12-4, with D possibly matching TRBD1 (6 bases). V gave up 6 bases and J gave up 12 bases, with 20 bases separating them. The CDR3 runs to 13 residues. The CDR3 region has the DNA TGTGCCAGCAGACTTCACAGGGCAGAATCAAACACCTTC. Protein: CASRLHRAESNTF.

This clonotype has only a few counts. The chain has TRBV27 and TRBJ2-7, with 8 bases matching TRBD1. This CDR3 region has 14 residues. Trimming took 2 bases from V and 4 from J; bases not matched to a gene: 4. Germline V gene sequence: CDR1 MNHEY, CDR2 SMNVEV (reference sequence). The CDR3 is CASSLVQGAYEQYF. CDR3 nucleotides: TGTGCCAGCAGTTTAGTGCAGGGGGCATACGAGCAGTACTTC.

The V call is TRBV4-2, the J call TRBJ1-1; 8 nucleotides line up with TRBD1. J gave up 1 base and V 0 bases, and 1 base lay outside the gene matches. The germline V gene has CDR1 LGHNA and CDR2 YNFKEQ. The CDR3 sequence is 15 residues long. Here the CDR3 DNA reads TGTGCCAGCAGCCAAGACGGACAGGGGAACACTGAAGCTTTCTTT. Its translation is CASSQDGQGNTEAFF.

The chain uses TRBV27 and TRBJ1-2; TRBD1 is a possible D gene (5 bases). From germline, CDR1 is MNHEY and CDR2 SMNVEV (reference sequence). The V end was cut by 5 bases, the J end by 4 bases, with 11 bases between. The CDR3 covers 13 residues. CDR3 loop: CASSAGFGYGYTF. As DNA, the CDR3 is TGTGCCAGCAGTGCAGGGTTTGGCTATGGCTACACCTTC.

The chain uses TRBV19 and TRBJ2-7, with D perhaps being TRBD1 or TRBD2 (6 bases each). This CDR3 has 14 amino acids. The germline gives CDR1 LNHDA, CDR2 SQIVND (reference sequence). Deletions cut 3 bases from V and 2 bases from J, with 11 bases between. The CDR3 DNA reads as TGTGCCAGTAGTATGGAGGGGGGCCCCTACGAGCAGTACTTC. Translating it yields CASSMEGGPYEQYF.

The genes are TRBV5-1 and TRBJ1-4; 7 bases are a match to TRBD1. Germline CDR1 is SGHRS and CDR2 is YFSETQ. V lost 4 bases to trimming and J lost 6 bases; unmatched junction nucleotides: 6. The CDR3 extends over 14 amino acids. CDR3 sequence reads: CASSPGTVDEKLFF. The CDR3 region has the DNA TGCGCCAGCAGCCCCGGGACAGTCGATGAAAAACTGTTTTTT.

This clonotype came up a few times. J is TRBJ2-5 and V is TRBV7-9; D gene unclear. Trimming stripped 8 bases from V and 7 bases from J, with 17 bases between. The germline V gene encodes CDR1 SEHNR and CDR2 FQNEAQ (reference sequence). The CDR3 is 13 residues long. The CDR3 spells CASDPPVRRTQYF. The DNA for the CDR3 is TGTGCCAGCGATCCTCCGGTCCGGAGGACCCAGTACTTC.

This clonotype was detected a few times. The chain carries TRBV4-1 and TRBJ2-1; weak D call: TRBD1 (6 bases). V shed 4 bases and J shed 4 bases, with 8 bases lying between them. Per the germline V gene, CDR1 is MGHRA and CDR2 is YSYEKL. The CDR3 is 13 residues long. The CDR3 sequence: CASSPTGYNEQFF. The CDR3 DNA sequence: TGCGCCAGCAGCCCAACAGGGTACAATGAGCAGTTCTTC.

CDR3 protein: CASSSPGKGLDNEQFF. The CDR3 DNA reads TGTGCCAGCAGTTCACCCGGGAAAGGTCTCGACAATGAGCAGTTCTTC. The chain joins TRBV6-5 to TRBJ2-1; tentative D call: TRBD2 (5 bases). The CDR3 extends over 16 amino acids. The V end lost 4 bases, the J end lost 5 bases, and 18 bases lay between the germline ends. The germline gives CDR1 MNHEY, CDR2 SVGAGI.

This chain joins TRBV5-1 and TRBJ2-7; D remains ambiguous. The CDR3 length is 13 residues. Germline CDR1 and CDR2: SGHRS and YFSETQ. V gave up 1 base and J gave up 0 bases, with 5 bases separating them. In DNA form, the CDR3 reads TGCGCCAGCAGCTTGACGGACTCCTACGAGCAGTACTTC. Translating gives CASSLTDSYEQYF.